Listed here is a single T cell receptor beta chain. Clones were sequenced by immunoSEQ multiplex PCR, and TCRdb holds only the in-frame ones, with some missing. Here the sample spans under 300,000 clones, approximately 91% being singletons. Per germline, CDR1 SGHTA and CDR2 FQGNSA. This CDR3 is 13 amino acids long. V was clipped by 2 bases and J by 5 bases, with 10 bases between them. This sample is part of a study of blood T cell repertoires in COVID-19. The V and J genes are TRBV7-2 and TRBJ2-7; D remains ambiguous. The receptor's source is a woman in her forties with acute COVID-19. The sample taken for sequencing was PBMCs or T cells enriched from blood (not recorded which). The CDR3 loop reads CASSLTHPDEQYF. The DNA for the CDR3 is TGTGCCAGCAGCTTAACCCACCCAGACGAGCAGTACTTC.